This paragraph covers one T cell receptor (beta chain) sequence. Its target antigen remains unknown. Per-nucleotide qualities are absent, and no much larger clonotype sits a single base away. This sample was taken from a study of T-cell memory formation after mild COVID-19 (dated by TCRdb to about 2021). Background on the whole study: TCR sequence clusters from the two donors were found to be largely donor specific. In a couple of donors, T-cell clones that expanded and contracted after mild COVID-19 were tracked by sequencing TCRalpha and TCRbeta repertoires over time. Two young, previously healthy adult volunteers, one female and one male, were included in the cohort.

These reads were obtained on an Illumina NovaSeq 6000. Using 5'RACE with constant-segment primers, TCRalpha and TCRbeta cDNA libraries were constructed, with sample barcodes and unique molecular identifiers added in the process. RNA was extracted from every sample with Trizol reagent. Libraries were amplified in two PCR steps, with a second sample barcode and Illumina TruSeq adapters added in the second step. Sequencing of libraries was performed on an Illumina NovaSeq with 2 x 150 bp paired-end reads. From the authors' description of their analysis: The reads were demultiplexed and collapsed into UMI-guided consensus sequences using migec v1.2.7. Using mixcr v2.1.11, the UMI consensuses were aligned to TRA and TRB V and J templates and assembled into clonotypes. A clonotype was counted as expanded or contracted only if both edgeR and NoisET called the change significant, with noise models trained on biological replicates. edgeR calls used a false discovery rate-adjusted p below 0.01 and a log2 fold-change threshold of 1. PCA with hierarchical clustering of max-normalized trajectories of the 1000 most abundant clonotypes was used as exploratory dynamics analysis. Separately sequenced CD4+ and CD8+ repertoires were used to assign a CD4 or CD8 phenotype to each responding clone. TCRdb trimmed the raw reads at Q25, called clones with MiXCR and kept productive beta chains. CDR3 protein sequences are deduplicated, and each keeps its most common genes and DNA. These V and J calls rely on TCRdb rather than the paper's analysis. Present in this sample are about 470,000 distinct CDR3 sequences, 15% to 20% of which were seen just once. Clones ranked in the top ten supply about 12% of the sample.

Ficoll-Paque density gradient centrifugation was the method used to isolate PBMCs. Study-wide conclusions, independent of this receptor: SARS-CoV-2 specificity of the second-wave clones peaking on day 37 was not confirmed. Only a couple of mild cases were covered by the study, and larger cohorts that include severe cases with pre-infection samples were considered necessary. Some responding clones were detected in pre-infection memory, which suggested that pre-existing cross-reactive memory T cells had joined the SARS-CoV-2 response. Contracting CD4+ clones were located mainly in the CM and EM memory subsets, whereas CD8+ clones were found to be enriched in EMRA. Balanced CD4/CD8 phenotypes were observed for clones contracting from day 15 to 85, whereas a bias towards CD4+ was observed for a second wave of clones expanding from day 15 to 37.

At the junction V is shortened by 4 bases and J by 1 base, with 9 bases in between. CDR1 and CDR2 are drawn from the germline V gene: KGHDR, SFDVKD. The CDR3 sequence holds 14 residues, the cysteine and phenylalanine included. This entry keeps only the CDR3 DNA: 42 bases, framed from base 1. This TCR was sampled from an adult woman who had mild COVID-19 (a few samples of this study predate the infection). The sample titles of this study are shuffled in the database, so cell type and time point are left out; the donor was told from shared clones. The sequenced sample consisted of PBMCs or a T cell subset sorted from them (not recorded which). Recombination connected TRBV24-1 to TRBJ1-2; the D gene cannot be named for sure. The CDR3 here reads CATSDAGYNYGYTF. The DNA reads as follows: TGTGCCACCAGTGACGCAGGATATAACTATGGCTACACCTTC.